These 24 T cell receptor beta chains were all obtained from the same sample, sequenced in a study of cytomegalovirus exposure and HLA in healthy donors (dated by TCRdb to 2016 to 2017). Receptors were amplified or captured by the immunoSEQ multiplex PCR assay. TCRdb retrieved this table from immuneACCESS and kept in-frame rearrangements only. Not all clones are present; in checked studies, unresolved V genes account for under half, and no reason is known for the remainder. Within this sample are roughly 200,000 clones, with about 89% of them counted one time only. The ten top clones hold about 7.2% of the sample. Source material: PBMCs. These TCRs come from a man in his thirties or forties in good health and CMV-seropositive.

V usage is TRBV7-2 and J usage is TRBJ2-3, with 8 nucleotides matching TRBD1. Germline CDR1 and CDR2: SGHTA and FQGNSA. The CDR3 contains 16 residues. Germline trimming cut 4 bases from V and 2 bases from J; bases unmatched to any gene: 8. The chain's CDR3 is CASSSYRGEITDTQYF. The CDR3 coding sequence is TGTGCCAGCAGCTCCTACAGGGGGGAGATCACAGATACGCAGTATTTT.

This sequence joins TRBV27 and TRBJ2-3; 10 bases match TRBD2. The V gene end was trimmed by 3 bases and the J gene end by 1 base; junction bases not matched to a gene: 7. This CDR3 has 17 residues. Germline assignment: CDR1 MNHEY and CDR2 SMNVEV (reference sequence). The CDR3 sequence is CASSFSAGTSGTDTQYF. For the CDR3, the DNA is TGTGCCAGCAGTTTCTCCGCCGGGACTAGCGGCACAGATACGCAGTATTTT.

The chain employs TRBV11-2 and TRBJ1-2, with D possibly being TRBD1 (6 bases). The germline V gene has CDR1 SGHAT and CDR2 FQNNGV. V gave up 7 bases and J gave up 4 bases, with 25 bases separating them. The CDR3 loop spans 17 amino acids. The CDR3 bases are TGTGCCAGCACTATCCAACGCGGGGGCGACGGATCCTATGGCTACACCTTC. Protein: CASTIQRGGDGSYGYTF.

The chain is built from TRBV19 and TRBJ2-1, with D tentatively TRBD1 (5 bases). V lost 7 bases and J lost 1, with 11 bases in between. Looked up from germline, CDR1 is LNHDA and CDR2 is SQIVND (reference sequence). The CDR3 is 14 residues long. CDR3 DNA sequence: TGTGCCAGTAAAAGCACAGGTTCCTACAATGAGCAGTTCTTC. It translates to CASKSTGSYNEQFF.

The chain couples TRBV10-1 to TRBJ2-7; 8 bases are a match to TRBD2. V gave up 0 bases and J gave up 3 bases; unmatched junction bases: 7. Germline V CDR1 and CDR2: WNHNN, SYGVQD (reference sequence). The CDR3 covers 16 residues. This chain's CDR3 is CASSESTQRELYEQYF. CDR3 in DNA: TGCGCCAGCAGTGAGTCCACACAGCGGGAGCTCTACGAGCAGTACTTC.

This sequence joins TRBV27 and TRBJ2-7, with D maybe TRBD1 (6 bases). This CDR3 has 13 residues. The germline CDR1 and CDR2 sequences are MNHEY and SMNVEV (reference sequence). Trimming shortened V by 7 bases and J by 7 bases, and 17 bases separated the two germline ends. CDR3 amino acids: CASTDSPMGEQYF. The CDR3 DNA sequence: TGTGCCAGCACGGACAGCCCAATGGGGGAGCAGTACTTC.

The chain recombines TRBV5-1 with TRBJ2-7, with 9 bases fitting TRBD1. Germline V gene data show CDR1 as SGHRS and CDR2 as YFSETQ. The V segment lost 4 bases and the J segment 4 bases; nucleotides outside the gene matches: 12. The CDR3 covers 16 residues. The CDR3, as DNA: TGCGCCAGCAGCGTTGGAATAGGGACAGGGAATTACGAGCAGTACTTC. Translation: CASSVGIGTGNYEQYF.

V and J are TRBV5-3 and TRBJ1-2; D not certain. TRBV5-3 is an open reading frame, and its role is uncertain. This CDR3 spans 16 amino acids. Trimming took 1 base from V and 4 from J, leaving 17 bases between them. In DNA form, the CDR3 reads TGTGCCAGAAGCTTGTCTTGGCGGGCAGAAACCTATGGCTACACCTTC. It translates to CARSLSWRAETYGYTF.

A remark on this clone: A read error may produce the germline difference seen at one junction end. CDR3 bases: TGTTCCACCAGCAGGGGTCTCGACGAGCAGTACTTC. Amino acid sequence: CSTSRGLDEQYF. The V gene is TRBV15, the J gene TRBJ2-7; a weak D match, TRBD1 (6 bases). The CDR3 is 12 residues long. The germline V gene has CDR1 LNHNV and CDR2 YYDKDF (reference sequence).

This clone was observed a single time. Other DNA variants within this sample encode the same CDR3. This sequence joins TRBV20-1 and TRBJ1-2, with 10 bases matching TRBD1. Per the germline V gene, CDR1 is DFQATT and CDR2 is SNEGSKA (reference sequence). This CDR3 spans 11 amino acids. This CDR3 reads CSAGQGVGYTF. The CDR3 nucleotides read TGCAGCGCTGGACAGGGGGTTGGCTACACCTTC.

The chain recombines TRBV9 with TRBJ2-7; D possibly corresponds to TRBD2 (6 bases). In germline, CDR1 is SGDLS, CDR2 YYNGEE. There are 14 residues in the CDR3. Between the trimmed V and J ends, which lost 0 bases and 7 bases, there was a span of 14 bases. The CDR3 loop is CASSVGGVRWEQYF. The CDR3 DNA reads as TGTGCCAGCAGCGTAGGGGGGGTGCGTTGGGAGCAGTACTTC.

This clone was detected only a few times. The gene calls are TRBV5-1 and TRBJ2-7; 8 bases are shared with TRBD1. Germline V gene data show CDR1 as SGHRS and CDR2 as YFSETQ. The CDR3 totals 14 residues. V dropped 4 bases and J dropped 7; count of bases not matched to a gene: 10. CDR3 in DNA: TGCGCCAGCAGCCCGGGACAGGCCCGGTGGGAGCAGTACTTC. This gives the protein CASSPGQARWEQYF.

This sequence joins TRBV20-1 and TRBJ1-3; D call uncertain. Germline values: CDR1 DFQATT, CDR2 SNEGSKA (reference sequence). The CDR3 is made up of 10 amino acids. V lost 8 bases and J 8 bases, leaving 10 bases between the germline ends. CDR3 nucleotide sequence: TGCAGTAACCGCGGGGACACCATATATTTT. Translating gives CSNRGDTIYF.

The chain uses TRBV7-8 and TRBJ1-6; D is unresolved. The CDR3 contains 17 residues. Germline CDR1 and CDR2: SGHVS and FQNEAQ. The V gene lost 2 bases and the J gene lost 6 bases, with 17 bases spanning the gap. The CDR3 spells CASSLLSGDLGNSPLHF. In DNA form, the CDR3 reads TGTGCCAGCAGCTTATTGTCCGGGGATCTGGGTAATTCACCCCTCCACTTT.

The chain uses TRBV28 and TRBJ1-4; D is possibly TRBD1 (5 bases). V lost 4 bases and J 8 bases, leaving 23 bases between the germline ends. Germline CDR1 and CDR2: MDHEN and SYDVKM. The CDR3 has 17 residues. The CDR3 DNA reads TGTGCCAGCAGTTCGGGACTACTGCGGCCTCGGAGGGAAAAACTGTTTTTT. It codes for CASSSGLLRPRREKLFF.

The chain combines TRBV18 with TRBJ2-7, with 9 bases matching TRBD1. The germline CDR1 and CDR2 sequences are KGHSH and LQKENI. The CDR3 is made up of 14 amino acids. V lost 3 bases and J lost 7; bases outside the gene matches: 7. CDR3 nucleotides: TGTGCCAGCTCACCGGCACAGGGGGCCAGGGAGCAGTACTTC. It codes for CASSPAQGAREQYF.

The rearrangement joins TRBV6-5 to TRBJ2-7; TRBD1 aligns across 10 bases. Germline trimming cut 6 bases from V and 2 bases from J; bases unmatched to any gene: 4. Germline values: CDR1 MNHEY, CDR2 SVGAGI. CDR3 size: 14 residues. The CDR3 reads CASRRTGGPYEQYF. CDR3 DNA sequence: TGTGCCAGCAGAAGGACAGGGGGTCCCTACGAGCAGTACTTC.

The J gene is TRBJ2-7, the V gene TRBV27, with 7 bases fitting TRBD1. V shed 5 bases, J shed 5 bases, and the junction held 6 bases outside the gene matches. The germline V gene encodes CDR1 MNHEY and CDR2 SMNVEV (reference sequence). This CDR3 contains 13 residues. CDR3 DNA: TGTGCCAGCAGTATGACAGGGATTGACGAGCAGTACTTC. Protein product: CASSMTGIDEQYF.

The chain links TRBV28 to TRBJ2-1; D gene uncertain. Germline values: CDR1 MDHEN, CDR2 SYDVKM. The CDR3 sequence is 16 residues long. V was pared by 2 bases and J by 6 bases, with 17 bases between. For the CDR3, the DNA is TGTGCCAGCAGTTTACTACTAATAGGGTCTCGCAATGAGCAGTTCTTC. Amino acid sequence: CASSLLLIGSRNEQFF.

This chain links TRBV5-6 with TRBJ1-5; D gene ambiguous. Looked up from germline, CDR1 is SGHDT and CDR2 is YYEEEE. Trimming shortened V by 3 bases and J by 3 bases, and 16 bases separated the two germline ends. The CDR3 has 16 amino acids. As DNA, the CDR3 is TGTGCCAGCAGCTCGGATAGGACGGATTCCAATCAGCCCCAGCATTTT. Protein: CASSSDRTDSNQPQHF.

The chain joins TRBV18 to TRBJ1-2; 12 bases are a match to TRBD1. Germline V gene sequence: CDR1 KGHSH, CDR2 LQKENI. This CDR3 comprises 15 residues. After removal of 2 bases from V and 4 bases from J, the junction contained 2 bases not matched to a gene. The CDR3 spells CASSPGTGGSYGYTF. CDR3 coding DNA: TGTGCCAGCTCACCAGGGACAGGGGGCAGCTATGGCTACACCTTC.

The chain uses TRBV27 and TRBJ1-2, with D unresolved. Per the germline V gene, CDR1 is MNHEY and CDR2 is SMNVEV (reference sequence). The CDR3 covers 14 residues. V lost 5 bases, J lost 4 bases, and 14 bases lay in between. In nucleotides, the CDR3 is TGTGCCAGCAGTCCGCGGGTAGAGGGCTATGGCTACACCTTC. Residues: CASSPRVEGYGYTF.

The V and J genes are TRBV18 and TRBJ1-5, with D possibly matching TRBD1 (6 bases). Trimming shortened V by 6 bases and J by 5 bases, and 17 bases separated the two germline ends. The CDR3 is 15 amino acids. Looked up from germline, CDR1 is KGHSH and CDR2 is LQKENI. This CDR3 reads CASSRTGFPYQPQHF. The CDR3 DNA reads as TGTGCCAGCTCGCGTACAGGGTTCCCTTATCAGCCCCAGCATTTT.

DNA for the CDR3: TGCAGCGTTGAATGGGAGGGGAGTACCTATGGCTACACCTTC. It specifies CSVEWEGSTYGYTF. The chain carries TRBV29-1 and TRBJ1-2; the D gene is possibly TRBD1 (5 bases). The V gene's germline CDR1 is SQVTM and CDR2 ANQGSEA. The CDR3 is 14 residues long. Deletions cut 2 bases from V and 4 bases from J, with 14 bases between.